Shown below are 17 T cell receptor beta chains from a single sample sequenced in a study of human T cells and chemical hapten exposure. Time point given: pre-sensitization, week 0. Treatment denoted: therapeutic diphenylcyclopropenone sensitization with weekly scalp DPC. TCRdb used MiXCR to reprocess the RACE reads, holding one entry per CDR3 protein. This sample has roughly 120,000 distinct CDR3 sequences; roughly 13% occur once, and the top ten carry 2.8%. The specimen comprised whole blood, sampled in connection with sensitization to the hapten diphenylcyclopropenone (DPC). Receptors were obtained from a woman between 18 and 29 years old with alopecia areata. Some clones in this sample may be carry-over from other donors' samples.

This clonotype was seen more than once but under ten times. The genes are TRBV19 and TRBJ1-3, with D tentatively TRBD1 (6 bases). CDR3 length: 16 amino acids. Per germline, CDR1 LNHDA and CDR2 SQIVND (reference sequence). Trimming left V 6 bases short and J 2 bases short, with 17 bases between. The chain's CDR3 is CASRNTGTRTGNTIYF. The DNA for the CDR3 is TGTGCCAGTAGGAACACCGGGACACGGACTGGAAACACCATATATTTT.

A few counts support this clonotype. CDR3 residues: CASSQLTDTQYF. The CDR3 nucleotides are TGTGCCAGCAGTCAACTAACAGATACGCAGTATTTT. The chain links TRBV12-3 or TRBV12-4 to TRBJ2-3; D is ambiguous. Deletions cut 5 bases from V and 3 bases from J, with 6 bases between. This CDR3 contains 12 residues.

This clonotype turned up a few times. The J gene is TRBJ1-5, the V gene TRBV7-9, with D possibly TRBD1 on 5 matching bases. Germline assignment: CDR1 SEHNR and CDR2 FQNEAQ (reference sequence). This CDR3 region has 16 residues. V lost 2 bases and J lost 2, with 13 bases in between. The CDR3 DNA is TGTGCCAGCAGCTTAACCCAGGGAATTCGCAATCAGCCCCAGCATTTT. It is translated as CASSLTQGIRNQPQHF.

In DNA, the CDR3 is TGTGCCACCAGCGAGGGACGCCTGCGTAGCACCGGGGAGCTGTTTTTT. It is translated as CATSEGRLRSTGELFF. This sequence joins TRBV15 and TRBJ2-2; D could derive from TRBD1 or TRBD2 (5 bases each). The CDR3 sequence is 16 residues long. The germline V gene has CDR1 LNHNV and CDR2 YYDKDF (reference sequence). Between the trimmed V and J ends, which lost 5 bases and 4 bases, there was a span of 17 bases.

The chain has TRBV3-1 and TRBJ1-4; possibly TRBD1 for D (5 bases). The CDR3 length is 17 residues. Germline V CDR1 and CDR2: LGHDT, YNNKEL (reference sequence). The germline V and J ends were trimmed by 6 bases and 0 bases, with 17 bases remaining between them. The chain's CDR3 is CASSLFGTATTNEKLFF. The CDR3 coding sequence is TGTGCCAGCAGTTTATTCGGGACTGCCACAACTAATGAAAAACTGTTTTTT.

J is TRBJ2-7 and V is TRBV4-3; TRBD1 might be the D (5 bases). V was clipped by 0 bases and J by 0 bases, with 9 bases between them. This CDR3 spans 15 amino acids. CDR1 is LGHNA, CDR2 YSLEER, per germline. The DNA of the CDR3 is TGCGCCAGCAGCCAAGAAGACAGTAGCTCCTACGAGCAGTACTTC. As protein: CASSQEDSSSYEQYF.

The V gene is TRBV19, the J gene TRBJ2-7, with TRBD1 matching 8 bases. CDR1 and CDR2 (germline): LNHDA, SQIVND (reference sequence). Unmatched junction bases numbered 8, after V lost 2 bases and J lost 5 bases. This CDR3 is built from 15 residues. DNA of the CDR3: TGTGCCAGTAGTATAATGGCCAGGGGGCGGAACGAGCAGTACTTC. Translated, it gives CASSIMARGRNEQYF.

This clonotype has only a few counts. J is TRBJ2-3 and V is TRBV29-1; possibly TRBD1 for D (6 bases). There are 12 residues in the CDR3. CDR1 is SQVTM, CDR2 ANQGSEA, per germline. V lost 7 bases to trimming and J lost 2 bases, with 10 bases between them. The CDR3 sequence: CSAGQSTDTQYF. CDR3 coding DNA: TGCAGCGCCGGACAGTCCACAGATACGCAGTATTTT.

This clonotype was recorded many times. The genes are TRBV12-3 or TRBV12-4 and TRBJ2-2; no reliable D call. Trimming removed 5 bases at V and 0 bases at J, with 16 bases between. The length of the CDR3 is 17 residues. The CDR3 sequence: CASSDSGPFANTGELFF. In DNA form, the CDR3 reads TGTGCCAGCAGTGATTCTGGGCCATTCGCGAACACCGGGGAGCTGTTTTTT.

The V gene is TRBV10-2, the J gene TRBJ2-3; D unresolved. The germline V gene encodes CDR1 WSHSY and CDR2 SAAADI. The CDR3 is 11 amino acids. V dropped 3 bases and J dropped 7 bases, with 5 bases sitting between them. As DNA, the CDR3 is TGCGCCAGCAGTGAACAGTATACGCAGTATTTT. Its protein product is CASSEQYTQYF.

This clonotype was seen only a few times. The CDR3, as DNA: TGTGCCAGCAGCCAAAGGGCGGGATCTTTTAACTATGGCTACACCTTC. Translation: CASSQRAGSFNYGYTF. The rearrangement links TRBV3-1 to TRBJ1-2, with no clear D. The germline gives CDR1 LGHDT, CDR2 YNNKEL (reference sequence). The CDR3 is 16 amino acids. V was cut by 2 bases and J by 1 base, with 14 bases left in between. The variable domain in full, with the rest retrieved from reference TRBV3-1 and TRBJ1-2, is DTAVSQTPKYLVTQMGNDKSIKCEQNLGHDTMYWYKQDSKKFLKIMFSYNNKELIINETVPNRFSPKSPDKAHLNLHINSLELGDSAVYFCASSQRAGSFNYGYTFGSGTRLTVV.

The gene calls are TRBV6-2 or TRBV6-3 and TRBJ1-2; 10 bases line up with TRBD1. Losses at the gene ends were 4 bases for V and 6 bases for J; bases not matched to a gene: 14. The germline V gene has CDR1 MNHEY and CDR2 SVGEGT. There are 17 residues in the CDR3. CDR3 nucleotide sequence: TGTGCCAGCAGTTCCATGAGGACAGGGGGACCCTCGAATGGCTACACCTTC. Protein sequence: CASSSMRTGGPSNGYTF.

This chain connects TRBV15 to TRBJ1-4; 7 nucleotides line up with TRBD1. The CDR3 sequence is 16 residues long. J was trimmed by 8 bases and V by 0 bases; bases with no gene match: 9. CDR1 and CDR2 from the germline V gene are LNHNV and YYDKDF (reference sequence). The CDR3 is CATSRDKTGMKEKLFF. The CDR3 coding sequence is TGTGCCACCAGCAGAGATAAGACAGGGATGAAGGAAAAACTGTTTTTT. Combining the CDR3 with reference TRBV15 and TRBJ1-4 gives the whole variable domain DAMVIQNPRYQVTQFGKPVTLSCSQTLNHNVMYWYQQKSSQAPKLLFHYYDKDFNNEADTPDNFQSRRPNTSFCFLDIRSPGLGDTAMYLCATSRDKTGMKEKLFFGSGTQLSVL.

This clonotype has a handful of counts. This rearrangement joins TRBV20-1 to TRBJ2-7; tentative D call: TRBD2 (5 bases). Germline V gene data show CDR1 as DFQATT and CDR2 as SNEGSKA (reference sequence). Trimming removed 5 bases at V and 0 bases at J, with 23 bases between. This CDR3 contains 17 residues. CDR3 bases: TGCAGTGCTGGGGAGCAATTACCCGACTTAAACTCCTACGAGCAGTACTTC. Translated, it gives CSAGEQLPDLNSYEQYF.

The chain combines TRBV20-1 with TRBJ1-1; D is perhaps TRBD1 (6 bases). The V gene lost 4 bases and the J gene lost 5 bases, with 17 bases spanning the gap. The CDR3 has 14 amino acids. The V gene's germline CDR1 is DFQATT and CDR2 SNEGSKA (reference sequence). CDR3 residues: CSAIGGGAGTEAFF. Written as DNA, the CDR3 is TGCAGTGCTATAGGTGGGGGCGCAGGGACTGAAGCTTTCTTT.

This rearrangement joins TRBV6-2 or TRBV6-3 to TRBJ1-6, with no clear D. The length of the CDR3 is 16 residues. V lost 3 bases and J 0 bases, leaving 9 bases between the germline ends. Germline CDR1 and CDR2: MNHEY and SVGEGT. The CDR3 loop reads CASSYADGSYNSPLHF. The CDR3 nucleotides are TGTGCCAGCAGTTATGCAGACGGCTCCTATAATTCACCCCTCCACTTT.

This clonotype was counted only a few times. V and J are TRBV2 and TRBJ2-4; TRBD1 matches at 7 bases. CDR1 is SNHLY and CDR2 is FYNNEI in the germline V gene. The V gene end was trimmed by 5 bases and the J gene end by 1 base; junction bases not matched to a gene: 8. This CDR3 is built from 16 residues. This CDR3 reads CASSFRGTDAKNIQYF. Here the CDR3 DNA reads TGTGCCAGCAGTTTCAGGGGGACGGATGCCAAAAACATTCAGTACTTC. The variable domain in full, with the rest retrieved from reference TRBV2 and TRBJ2-4, is EPEVTQTPSHQVTQMGQEVILRCVPISNHLYFYWYRQILGQKVEFLVSFYNNEISEKSEIFDDQFSVERPDGSNFTLKIRSTKLEDSAMYFCASSFRGTDAKNIQYFGAGTRLSVL.